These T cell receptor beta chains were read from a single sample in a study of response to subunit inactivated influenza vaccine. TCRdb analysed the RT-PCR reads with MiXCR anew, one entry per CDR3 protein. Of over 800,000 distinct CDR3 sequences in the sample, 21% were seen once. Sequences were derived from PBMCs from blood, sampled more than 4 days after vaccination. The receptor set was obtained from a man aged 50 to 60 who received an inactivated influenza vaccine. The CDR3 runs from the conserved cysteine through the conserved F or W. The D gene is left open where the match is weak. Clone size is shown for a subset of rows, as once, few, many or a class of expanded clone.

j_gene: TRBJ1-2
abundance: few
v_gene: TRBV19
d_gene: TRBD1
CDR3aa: CASSTATGTTYGYTF
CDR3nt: TGTGCCAGTAGTACGGCGACAGGGACCACCTATGGCTACACCTTC

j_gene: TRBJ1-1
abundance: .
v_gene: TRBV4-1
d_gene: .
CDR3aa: CASSQATGPEAFF
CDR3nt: TGCGCCAGCAGCCAGGCAACGGGCCCTGAAGCTTTCTTT

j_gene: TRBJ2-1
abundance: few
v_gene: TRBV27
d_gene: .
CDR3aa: CASSSPNNEQFF
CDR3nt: TGTGCCAGCAGTTCCCCGAACAATGAGCAGTTCTTC

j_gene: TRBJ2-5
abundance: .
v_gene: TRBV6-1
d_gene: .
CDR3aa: CASRDFASAKAQYF
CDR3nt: TGTGCCAGCAGGGATTTCGCGTCGGCGAAGGCCCAGTACTTC

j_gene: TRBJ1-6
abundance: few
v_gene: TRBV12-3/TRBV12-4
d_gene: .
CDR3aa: CASSFRLESPLHF
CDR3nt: TGTGCCAGCAGTTTTCGGCTGGAGTCACCCCTCCACTTT

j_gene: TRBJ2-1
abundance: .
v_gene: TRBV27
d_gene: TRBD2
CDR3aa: CASRRGTSGSNEQFF
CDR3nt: TGTGCCAGCAGACGGGGGACTAGCGGGAGCAATGAGCAGTTCTTC

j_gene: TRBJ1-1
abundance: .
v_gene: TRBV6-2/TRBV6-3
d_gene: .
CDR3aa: CASSTRRGTEAFF
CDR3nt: TGTGCCAGCAGTACACGGCGGGGCACTGAAGCTTTCTTT

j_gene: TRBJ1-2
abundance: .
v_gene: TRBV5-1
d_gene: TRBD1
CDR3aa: CASSGTGIANYGYTF
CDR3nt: TGCGCCAGCAGCGGGACAGGGATCGCTAACTATGGCTACACCTTC

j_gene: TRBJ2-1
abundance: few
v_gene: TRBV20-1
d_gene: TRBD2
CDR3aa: CSASYAGGSHEQFF
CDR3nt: TGCAGTGCTAGCTATGCGGGGGGATCGCATGAGCAGTTCTTC

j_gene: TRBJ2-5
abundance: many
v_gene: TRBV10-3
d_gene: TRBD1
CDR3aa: CAISEPDRGQTQYF
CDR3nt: TGTGCCATCAGTGAGCCGGACAGGGGTCAGACCCAGTACTTC

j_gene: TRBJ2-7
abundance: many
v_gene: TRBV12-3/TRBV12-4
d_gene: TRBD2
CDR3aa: CASSPSGRGGEQYF
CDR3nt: TGTGCCAGCAGCCCTAGCGGGAGGGGTGGCGAGCAGTACTTC

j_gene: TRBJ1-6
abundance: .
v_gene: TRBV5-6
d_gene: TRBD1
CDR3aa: CASSSGQGPDSPLHF
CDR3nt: TGTGCCAGCAGCAGCGGACAGGGACCAGATTCACCCCTCCACTTT

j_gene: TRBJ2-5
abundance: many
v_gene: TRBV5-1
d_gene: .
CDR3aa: CASSLDPGQGTQYF
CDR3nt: TGCGCCAGCAGCTTGGATCCCGGGCAGGGGACCCAGTACTTC

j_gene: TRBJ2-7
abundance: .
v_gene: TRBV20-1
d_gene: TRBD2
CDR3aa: CSAHKLGLAGDSSYEQYF
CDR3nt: TGCAGTGCACACAAACTGGGACTAGCGGGAGATAGCTCCTACGAGCAGTACTTC

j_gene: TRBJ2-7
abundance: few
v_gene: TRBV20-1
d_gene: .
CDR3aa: CSATPSSFEQYF
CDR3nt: TGCAGTGCTACTCCATCGAGCTTCGAGCAGTACTTC

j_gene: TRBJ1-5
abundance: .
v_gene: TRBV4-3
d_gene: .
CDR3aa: CASSQDLAGEYQPQHF
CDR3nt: TGCGCCAGCAGCCAAGATTTGGCAGGGGAGTATCAGCCCCAGCATTTT

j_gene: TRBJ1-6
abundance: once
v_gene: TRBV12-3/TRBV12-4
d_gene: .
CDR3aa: CASRITGNSYNSPLHF
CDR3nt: TGTGCCAGCAGGATTACAGGAAACTCCTATAATTCACCCCTCCACTTT

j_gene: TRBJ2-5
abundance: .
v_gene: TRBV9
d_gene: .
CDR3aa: CASSAHPGYETQYF
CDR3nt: TGTGCCAGCAGCGCCCATCCAGGGTACGAGACCCAGTACTTC

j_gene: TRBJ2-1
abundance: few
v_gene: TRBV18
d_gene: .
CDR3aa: CASSPPTSSLDPSYNEQFF
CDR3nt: TGTGCCAGCTCACCCCCTACGTCAAGCCTGGATCCGTCCTACAATGAGCAGTTCTTC

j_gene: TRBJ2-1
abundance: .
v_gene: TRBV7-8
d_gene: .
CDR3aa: CASSPTDNEQFF
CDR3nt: TGTGCCAGCAGCCCAACCGACAATGAGCAGTTCTTC

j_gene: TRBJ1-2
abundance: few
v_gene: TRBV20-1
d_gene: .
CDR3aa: CSARGPVGGYTF
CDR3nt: TGCAGTGCTAGAGGCCCAGTGGGGGGCTACACCTTC

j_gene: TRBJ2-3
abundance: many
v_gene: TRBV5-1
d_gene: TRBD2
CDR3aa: CASSLAGGPGDTQYF
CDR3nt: TGCGCCAGCAGCTTAGCGGGAGGGCCGGGAGATACGCAGTATTTT

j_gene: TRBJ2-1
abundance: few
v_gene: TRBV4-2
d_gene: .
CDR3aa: CASSQETAVSYNEQFF
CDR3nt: TGTGCCAGCAGCCAAGAAACGGCGGTTTCCTACAATGAGCAGTTCTTC

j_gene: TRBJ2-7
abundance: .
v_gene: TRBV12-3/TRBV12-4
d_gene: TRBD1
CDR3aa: CASSTGTAAYEQYF
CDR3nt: TGTGCCAGCAGCACCGGGACAGCCGCCTACGAGCAGTACTTC